Listed here are 4 T cell receptor beta chains from one sample, sequenced in a study of T cells after yellow fever vaccination. TCRdb independently ran MiXCR on the 5' RACE reads; one entry per CDR3 protein. The sample lists roughly 500,000 distinct CDR3 sequences; roughly 19% were seen once. The sample was PBMCs, taken 15 days after the yellow fever booster vaccination. The receptors were gathered from a man aged 30 to 45 who received the YFV17D yellow fever vaccine.

The chain combines TRBV4-2 with TRBJ2-7; D not certain. The V gene's germline CDR1 is LGHNA and CDR2 YNFKEQ. The V and J ends lost 3 bases and 4 bases respectively, with 16 bases between them. CDR3 length: 15 residues. The CDR3 is CASSQGLDERYEQYF. The CDR3 DNA follows: TGTGCCAGCAGCCAGGGTTTGGATGAACGTTACGAGCAGTACTTC.

The chain joins TRBV9 to TRBJ2-7; D may be TRBD1 (5 bases). The CDR3 spans 15 residues. The ends were cut back, 3 bases at V and 7 bases at J, with 20 bases in the middle. The V gene's germline CDR1 is SGDLS and CDR2 YYNGEE. CDR3 residues: CASSGGRDRFREQYF. The CDR3 nucleotides are TGTGCCAGCAGCGGGGGCAGGGATAGGTTTCGGGAGCAGTACTTC.

In its sample, this clonotype was seen a few times. The chain recombines TRBV7-2 with TRBJ2-1; TRBD2 agrees at 9 bases. The V gene's germline CDR1 is SGHTA and CDR2 FQGNSA. This CDR3 contains 15 residues. J gave up 7 bases and V 0 bases, and 4 bases lay outside the gene matches. This CDR3 is CASSLAASGTNEQFF. The CDR3 bases are TGTGCCAGCAGCTTAGCGGCTAGCGGGACAAATGAGCAGTTCTTC. Using reference TRBV7-2 and TRBJ2-1 for the parts outside the CDR3, the full variable domain is GAGVSQSPSNKVTEKGKDVELRCDPISGHTALYWYRQSLGQGLEFLIYFQGNSAPDKSGLPSDRFSAERTGGSVSTLTIQRTQQEDSAVYLCASSLAASGTNEQFFGPGTRLTVL.

This clonotype was found a few times. V gene TRBV24-1 combines with J gene TRBJ2-7, with 9 bases matching TRBD2. Germline V gene data show CDR1 as KGHDR and CDR2 as SFDVKD. The ends lost 3 bases at V and 4 bases at J; junction bases unmatched: 21. The CDR3 has 20 residues. CDR3 in DNA: TGTGCCACCAGTGATCAACCTTGGGGAGCGGGAGGAGGAGGTCGATACGAGCAGTACTTC. Translated: CATSDQPWGAGGGGRYEQYF.